The rows below give T cell receptor beta chains drawn from one sample of a study of T cell responses to AZD1222 COVID-19 vaccine. The assay was immunoSEQ multiplex PCR, and TCRdb's table has in-frame clones only and misses some. The table lists about 55,000 clones, 80% to 90% of them singletons. The sequencing used peripheral blood, collected on day 0 of AZD1222 vaccination. The receptors originated from an adult in good health. The CDR3 runs from the conserved cysteine through the conserved F or W. The D gene is left open where the match is weak.

CDR3 DNA	CDR3 protein	D gene	V gene	J gene
TGCGCCAGCAGCGCGGGACAGGGCCCGAACACTGAAGCTTTCTTT	CASSAGQGPNTEAFF	TRBD1	TRBV5-1	TRBJ1-1
TGTGCCAGCAGCTTAAATGGTCTTGGCGGTAAAAGCTCCTACGAGCAGTACTTC	CASSLNGLGGKSSYEQYF	-	TRBV7-9	TRBJ2-7
TGTGCCAGCACTTCGACGGGGAGGGGCGGGACTGAAGCTTTCTTT	CASTSTGRGGTEAFF	-	TRBV27	TRBJ1-1
TGTGCCAGCAGTTTAAACACCAGGTTCGTTGATACGCAGTATTTT	CASSLNTRFVDTQYF	-	TRBV27	TRBJ2-3
TGTGCCACCAGTGATGCGGGACTAGCGGGAAATGAGCAGTTCTTC	CATSDAGLAGNEQFF	TRBD2	TRBV24-1	TRBJ2-1
TGTGCCACCAGCGTCAAAGGGGGGGCTGGAAACACCATATATTTT	CATSVKGGAGNTIYF	-	TRBV15	TRBJ1-3
TGTGCCAGCCTTAGAGGGCACAGGGCAAATGGACCCCAGCATTTT	CASLRGHRANGPQHF	-	TRBV28	TRBJ1-5
TGTGCCAGCAGAAAACAGGGCACAGATACGCAGTATTTT	CASRKQGTDTQYF	-	TRBV28	TRBJ2-3
TGTGCCAGCAGCCTGGGGACCGCTTTAGGGGAGCAGTACTTC	CASSLGTALGEQYF	-	TRBV7-9	TRBJ2-7
TGTGCCAGCAGTTTGAGCCGGGGTGTGGAGCAGTACTTC	CASSLSRGVEQYF	-	TRBV11-2	TRBJ2-7
TGTGCCAGCAGCCAAGATGGGGGGTTGGCGGGAGAGTTTGGTAGCACAGATACGCAGTATTTT	CASSQDGGLAGEFGSTDTQYF	TRBD2	TRBV4-2	TRBJ2-3